These 16 T cell receptor beta chains were all obtained from the same sample, sequenced in a study of response to subunit inactivated influenza vaccine. A single record per CDR3 protein comes from TCRdb applying MiXCR to the RT-PCR reads. The repertoire includes hundreds of thousands of distinct CDR3 sequences, around 16% of them detected once, and roughly 12% sits in the top ten. The sequenced sample was PBMCs from blood, obtained about 12 days after vaccination. The source is a man aged 45 to 65 who received an inactivated influenza vaccine.

This clonotype was observed a few times. J is TRBJ1-1 and V is TRBV5-1; no firm D call. CDR3 length: 14 amino acids. Trimming stripped 7 bases from V and 0 bases from J, with 13 bases between. Germline lookup yields CDR1 SGHRS and CDR2 YFSETQ. The CDR3 DNA sequence: TGCGCCAGCTTCCCCGACACCTTGAACACTGAAGCTTTCTTT. Amino acids: CASFPDTLNTEAFF. Full variable domain (rest looked up from reference TRBV5-1 and TRBJ1-1): KAGVTQTPRYLIKTRGQQVTLSCSPISGHRSVSWYQQTPGQGLQFLFEYFSETQRNKGNFPGRFSGRQFSNSRSEMNVSTLELGDSALYLCASFPDTLNTEAFFGQGTRLTVV.

The rearrangement links TRBV6-2 or TRBV6-3 to TRBJ2-3; 9 bases are shared with TRBD2. Germline V CDR1 and CDR2: MNHEY, SVGEGT. The CDR3 contains 18 residues. The V segment lost 2 bases and the J segment 3 bases; nucleotides outside the gene matches: 12. CDR3 in amino acids: CASSYGWRGGQPTDTQYF. As DNA, the CDR3 is TGTGCCAGCAGTTACGGTTGGCGGGGGGGCCAACCGACAGATACGCAGTATTTT.

There are a few counts of this clonotype. The chain recombines TRBV7-9 with TRBJ1-1; no clear D gene. The V and J ends lost 3 bases and 3 bases respectively, with 5 bases between them. This CDR3 region has 12 residues. Germline loops: CDR1 SEHNR, CDR2 FQNEAQ (reference sequence). The CDR3 sequence is CASSFLYTEAFF. DNA for the CDR3: TGTGCCAGCAGCTTTCTGTACACTGAAGCTTTCTTT.

This clonotype was detected many times. V usage is TRBV6-1 and J usage is TRBJ1-1; tentatively, D is TRBD1 (6 bases). The germline V gene has CDR1 MNHNS and CDR2 SASEGT. There are 15 residues in the CDR3. V was pared by 3 bases and J by 4 bases, with 15 bases between. The DNA of the CDR3 is TGTGCCAGCAGTGACCAGGGGAGAATGAGCACTGAAGCTTTCTTT. Protein sequence: CASSDQGRMSTEAFF.

This clonotype came up a few times. In this CDR3 the conserved last residue, phenylalanine or tryptophan, is missing, so a read error is likely. The chain joins TRBV12-3 or TRBV12-4 to TRBJ1-5; 8 bases are shared with TRBD1. The CDR3 is made up of 14 amino acids. J gave up 3 bases and V 7 bases, and 5 bases lay outside the gene matches. CDR3 loop: CASTRTGTNQPQHL. CDR3 bases: TGTGCCAGCACCCGGACAGGGACCAATCAGCCCCAGCATCTT.

The rearrangement links TRBV30 to TRBJ1-1, with a weak D call TRBD1 (5 bases). The CDR3 covers 11 residues. Per the germline V gene, CDR1 is GTSNPN and CDR2 is SVGIG (reference sequence). V was clipped by 3 bases and J by 7 bases, with 9 bases between them. The CDR3 sequence: CAWSWDVEAFF. Here the CDR3 DNA reads TGTGCCTGGAGCTGGGACGTTGAAGCTTTCTTT.

This clonotype was seen only a few times. V gene TRBV3-1 combines with J gene TRBJ2-3; D is possibly TRBD2 (5 bases). V shed 5 bases and J shed 0 bases, with 9 bases lying between them. The CDR3 contains 14 residues. In germline, CDR1 is LGHDT, CDR2 YNNKEL (reference sequence). The CDR3 loop reads CASSTGYSTDTQYF. The CDR3 bases are TGTGCCAGCAGCACGGGGTATAGCACAGATACGCAGTATTTT.

The chain has TRBV20-1 and TRBJ2-2; D gene unclear. The CDR3 extends over 14 amino acids. V was pared by 2 bases and J by 5 bases, with 12 bases between. The V gene's germline CDR1 is DFQATT and CDR2 SNEGSKA (reference sequence). The CDR3 nucleotides are TGCAGTGCTAGAAGTCAGGCGGCAACCGGGGAGCTGTTTTTT. Translated: CSARSQAATGELFF.

This clonotype was seen a few times. The V gene is TRBV2, the J gene TRBJ2-5; D not resolved. V shed 0 bases and J shed 4 bases, with 9 bases lying between them. The germline CDR1 and CDR2 sequences are SNHLY and FYNNEI. This CDR3 spans 14 amino acids. The CDR3 coding sequence is TGTGCCAGCAGTGAAGCTGGTCGTGGAGAGACCCAGTACTTC. This sequence encodes CASSEAGRGETQYF.

In its sample, this clonotype was seen a few times. The genes are TRBV7-2 and TRBJ1-1; D is ambiguous. Germline assignment: CDR1 SGHTA and CDR2 FQGNSA. V gave up 3 bases and J gave up 2 bases, with 4 bases separating them. This CDR3 region has 12 residues. CDR3: CASSFINTEAFF. The CDR3 DNA is TGTGCCAGCAGCTTTATAAACACTGAAGCTTTCTTT. Supplemented by reference TRBV7-2 and TRBJ1-1, the full variable domain reads GAGVSQSPSNKVTEKGKDVELRCDPISGHTALYWYRQSLGQGLEFLIYFQGNSAPDKSGLPSDRFSAERTGGSVSTLTIQRTQQEDSAVYLCASSFINTEAFFGQGTRLTVV.

The sample holds many counts of this clonotype. This chain uses TRBV28 with TRBJ1-1; perhaps TRBD1 as D (5 bases). In germline, CDR1 is MDHEN, CDR2 SYDVKM. The CDR3 spans 16 residues. V shed 5 bases and J shed 0 bases, with 16 bases lying between them. The DNA for the CDR3 is TGTGCCAGCAGTCCCCCCAGGGATCCTATGAACACTGAAGCTTTCTTT. Translating gives CASSPPRDPMNTEAFF.

V gene TRBV5-1 combines with J gene TRBJ2-5; D remains ambiguous. CDR3 length: 14 residues. Germline V CDR1 and CDR2: SGHRS, YFSETQ. The ends were cut back, 4 bases at V and 5 bases at J, with 15 bases in the middle. CDR3 amino acids: CASSPAAPLETQYF. The DNA of the CDR3 is TGCGCCAGCAGCCCCGCAGCTCCACTTGAGACCCAGTACTTC.

This clonotype was seen a few times. This CDR3 reads CASSQDWVGRENYNEQFF. In DNA form, the CDR3 reads TGCGCCAGCAGCCAAGATTGGGTGGGGCGGGAGAACTACAATGAGCAGTTCTTC. The chain couples TRBV4-3 to TRBJ2-1; 7 bases match TRBD2. Per the germline V gene, CDR1 is LGHNA and CDR2 is YSLEER. Trimming at V came to 0 bases and at J to 3 bases, leaving 11 bases not matched to a gene. CDR3 length: 18 residues.

The chain uses TRBV27 and TRBJ1-1; TRBD1 matches 9 bases. The CDR3 is 16 amino acids. The germline gives CDR1 MNHEY, CDR2 SMNVEV (reference sequence). V lost 4 bases to trimming and J lost 2 bases; unmatched junction nucleotides: 8. Here the CDR3 reads CASSSLYRGRNTEAFF. The DNA for the CDR3 is TGTGCCAGCAGTTCCTTATACAGGGGGCGTAACACTGAAGCTTTCTTT.

The CDR3 here is CSVTTGGYSGANVLTF. CDR3 nucleotides: TGCAGCGTTACGACAGGGGGCTACTCTGGGGCCAACGTCCTGACTTTC. This chain links TRBV29-1 with TRBJ2-6; 10 bases line up with TRBD1. V lost 5 bases and J lost 0; bases outside the gene matches: 4. Germline V gives CDR1 SQVTM, CDR2 ANQGSEA. The CDR3 totals 16 residues.

The count of this clonotype is one. This chain connects TRBV30 to TRBJ2-1, with 7 bases that match TRBD1. CDR3 size: 12 residues. Germline V gene lookup returns CDR1 GTSNPN and CDR2 SVGIG (reference sequence). The V gene end was trimmed by 5 bases and the J gene end by 4 bases; junction bases not matched to a gene: 2. The CDR3 sequence is CAWAQGYNEQFF. The CDR3 DNA reads TGTGCCTGGGCACAGGGGTACAATGAGCAGTTCTTC.